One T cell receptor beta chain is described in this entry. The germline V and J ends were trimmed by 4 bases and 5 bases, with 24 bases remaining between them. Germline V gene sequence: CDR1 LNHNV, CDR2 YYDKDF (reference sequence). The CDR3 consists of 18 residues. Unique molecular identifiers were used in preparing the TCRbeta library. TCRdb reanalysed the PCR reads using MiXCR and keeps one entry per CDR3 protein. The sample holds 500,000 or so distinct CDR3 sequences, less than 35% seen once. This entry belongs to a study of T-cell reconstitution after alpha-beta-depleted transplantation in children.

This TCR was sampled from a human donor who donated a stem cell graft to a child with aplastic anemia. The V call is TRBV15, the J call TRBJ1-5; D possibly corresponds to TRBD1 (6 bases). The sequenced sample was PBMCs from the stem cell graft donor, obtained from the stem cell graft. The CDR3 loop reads CATSTSLAHRELHQPQHF. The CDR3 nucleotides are TGTGCCACCAGCACTTCCCTAGCCCACAGGGAGCTTCATCAGCCCCAGCATTTT.